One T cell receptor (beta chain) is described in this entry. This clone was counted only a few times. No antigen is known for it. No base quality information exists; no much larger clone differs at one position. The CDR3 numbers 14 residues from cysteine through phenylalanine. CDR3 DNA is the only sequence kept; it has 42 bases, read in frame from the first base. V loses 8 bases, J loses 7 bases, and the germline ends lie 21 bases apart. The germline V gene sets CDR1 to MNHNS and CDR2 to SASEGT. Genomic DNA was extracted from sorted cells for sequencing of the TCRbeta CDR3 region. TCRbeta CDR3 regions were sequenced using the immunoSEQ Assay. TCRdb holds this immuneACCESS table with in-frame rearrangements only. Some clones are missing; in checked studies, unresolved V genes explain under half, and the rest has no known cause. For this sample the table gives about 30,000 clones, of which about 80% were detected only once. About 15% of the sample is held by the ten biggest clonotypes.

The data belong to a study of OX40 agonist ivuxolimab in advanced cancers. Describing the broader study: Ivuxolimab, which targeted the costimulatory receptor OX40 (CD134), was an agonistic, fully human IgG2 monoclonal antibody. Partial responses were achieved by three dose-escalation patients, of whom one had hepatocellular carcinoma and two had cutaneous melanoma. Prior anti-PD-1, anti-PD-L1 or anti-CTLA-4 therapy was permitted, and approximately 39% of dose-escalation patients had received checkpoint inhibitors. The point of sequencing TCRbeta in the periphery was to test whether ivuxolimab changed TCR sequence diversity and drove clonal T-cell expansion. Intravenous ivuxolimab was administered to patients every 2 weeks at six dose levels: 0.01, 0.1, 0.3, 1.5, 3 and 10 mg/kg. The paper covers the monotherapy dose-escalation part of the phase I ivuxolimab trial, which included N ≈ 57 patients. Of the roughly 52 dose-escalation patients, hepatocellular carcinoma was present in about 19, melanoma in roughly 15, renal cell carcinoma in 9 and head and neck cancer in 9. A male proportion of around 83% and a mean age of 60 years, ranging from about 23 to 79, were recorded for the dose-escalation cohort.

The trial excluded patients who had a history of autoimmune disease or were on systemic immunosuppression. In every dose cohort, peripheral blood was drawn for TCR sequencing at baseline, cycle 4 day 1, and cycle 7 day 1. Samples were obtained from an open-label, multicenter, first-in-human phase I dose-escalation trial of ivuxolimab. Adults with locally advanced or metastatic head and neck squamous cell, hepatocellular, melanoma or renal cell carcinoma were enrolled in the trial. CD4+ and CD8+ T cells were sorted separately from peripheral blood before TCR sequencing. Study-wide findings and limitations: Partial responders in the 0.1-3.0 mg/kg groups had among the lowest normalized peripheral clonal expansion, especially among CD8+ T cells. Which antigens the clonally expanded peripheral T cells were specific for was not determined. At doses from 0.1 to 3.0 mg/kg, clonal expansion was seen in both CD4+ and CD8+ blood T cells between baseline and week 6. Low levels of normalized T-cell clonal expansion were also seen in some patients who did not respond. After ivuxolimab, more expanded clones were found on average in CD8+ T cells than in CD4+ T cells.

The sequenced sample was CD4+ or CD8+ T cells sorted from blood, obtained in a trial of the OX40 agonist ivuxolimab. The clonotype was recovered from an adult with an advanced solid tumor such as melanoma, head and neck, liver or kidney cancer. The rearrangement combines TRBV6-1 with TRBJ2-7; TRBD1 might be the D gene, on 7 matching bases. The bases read TGTGCCAGCCCTACCCAGGGGGGATACGGAGAGCAGTACTTC. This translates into CASPTQGGYGEQYF.